This passage covers 10 T cell receptor beta chains from one sample sequenced in a study of T cell responses to AZD1222 COVID-19 vaccine. TCRdb keeps only in-frame clones here, not all; method: immunoSEQ multiplex PCR. The sample holds around 140,000 clones, around 91% seen once. The sequenced sample was peripheral blood, obtained on day 0 of AZD1222 vaccination. The receptor source for this set is an adult in good health.

The J gene is TRBJ2-3, the V gene TRBV19, with 10 bases that match TRBD2. Germline lookup yields CDR1 LNHDA and CDR2 SQIVND (reference sequence). This CDR3 spans 16 amino acids. The ends lost 10 bases at V and 6 bases at J; junction bases unmatched: 16. The CDR3 DNA sequence: TGTGCCACCGGTCCGACGGAGCGGGGGGGCCTGGATACGCAGTATTTT. Residues: CATGPTERGGLDTQYF.

This clone was detected a few times. The rearrangement uses TRBV5-5 and TRBJ1-1, with 9 bases that match TRBD1. V was pared by 7 bases and J by 3 bases, with 4 bases of the junction left unmatched. This CDR3 has 13 amino acids. The germline V gene has CDR1 SGHKS and CDR2 YYEKEE (reference sequence). CDR3 in DNA: TGTGCCAGCGGGGGACAGGGTCACACTGAAGCTTTCTTT. Translated, it gives CASGGQGHTEAFF.

The chain links TRBV7-8 to TRBJ1-5; D remains ambiguous. V gave up 0 bases and J gave up 4 bases, with 10 bases separating them. The CDR3 contains 15 residues. Germline V gene sequence: CDR1 SGHVS, CDR2 FQNEAQ. The DNA for the CDR3 is TGTGCCAGCAGCTTAGCCCCCGGGAAGAATCAGCCCCAGCATTTT. This codes for CASSLAPGKNQPQHF.

The chain links TRBV27 to TRBJ2-7, with D unclear. Germline V gene data show CDR1 as MNHEY and CDR2 as SMNVEV (reference sequence). V dropped 5 bases and J dropped 2 bases, with 13 bases sitting between them. The CDR3 loop spans 14 amino acids. This chain's CDR3 is CASSEATPPYEQYF. CDR3 coding DNA: TGTGCCAGCAGTGAGGCGACCCCACCCTACGAGCAGTACTTC.

This chain joins TRBV28 and TRBJ2-3; 7 positions agree with TRBD1. The ends lost 6 bases at V and 6 bases at J; junction bases unmatched: 6. Germline V gene lookup returns CDR1 MDHEN and CDR2 SYDVKM. CDR3 length: 13 residues. DNA for the CDR3: TGTGCCAGCAGATTGAAGGGGGCCGATACGCAGTATTTT. This encodes CASRLKGADTQYF.

This clone was picked up a small number of times. The DNA of the CDR3 is TGTGCCAGCCGGTCGGGAGCTAGTACCGGGGAGCTGTTTTTT. Its protein product is CASRSGASTGELFF. The chain couples TRBV2 to TRBJ2-2, with D possibly TRBD2 on 6 matching bases. The V and J ends lost 8 bases and 5 bases respectively, with 15 bases between them. CDR3 length: 14 amino acids. Germline values: CDR1 SNHLY, CDR2 FYNNEI.

The chain recombines TRBV28 with TRBJ1-4; possibly TRBD1 for D (5 bases). The CDR3 has 18 residues. The V gene lost 3 bases and the J gene lost 8 bases, with 25 bases spanning the gap. Germline V gene data show CDR1 as MDHEN and CDR2 as SYDVKM. CDR3 sequence: CASSFSGLRGSAYEKLFF. The CDR3 bases are TGTGCCAGCAGTTTTTCAGGGTTGCGAGGATCGGCGTACGAAAAACTGTTTTTT.

The rearrangement links TRBV4-1 to TRBJ1-5, with a tentative D call TRBD1 (6 bases). Trimming took off 0 bases at V and 2 bases at J, with 11 bases between the two ends. CDR1 MGHRA and CDR2 YSYEKL come from the germline V gene. The CDR3 is 16 amino acids. The chain's CDR3 is CASSQDGGLGNQPQHF. For the CDR3, the DNA is TGCGCCAGCAGCCAAGATGGGGGGCTGGGCAATCAGCCCCAGCATTTT.

The gene calls are TRBV14 and TRBJ2-3; D gene uncertain. CDR3 length: 17 residues. Germline loops: CDR1 SGHDN, CDR2 FVKESK. V dropped 4 bases and J dropped 0 bases, with 17 bases sitting between them. The CDR3 DNA reads as TGTGCCAGCAGCCCCTACCCCCCTGTCGCTAGCACAGATACGCAGTATTTT. Its translation is CASSPYPPVASTDTQYF.

This clone appeared a single time. V gene TRBV6-5 combines with J gene TRBJ1-5; D is unresolved. Germline V gene sequence: CDR1 MNHEY, CDR2 SVGAGI. V was trimmed by 5 bases and J by 0 bases, leaving 11 bases between them. CDR3 size: 15 residues. The CDR3 DNA is TGTGCCAGCAGTCCCCAGGCCCTTAGCAATCAGCCCCAGCATTTT. Its translation: CASSPQALSNQPQHF.